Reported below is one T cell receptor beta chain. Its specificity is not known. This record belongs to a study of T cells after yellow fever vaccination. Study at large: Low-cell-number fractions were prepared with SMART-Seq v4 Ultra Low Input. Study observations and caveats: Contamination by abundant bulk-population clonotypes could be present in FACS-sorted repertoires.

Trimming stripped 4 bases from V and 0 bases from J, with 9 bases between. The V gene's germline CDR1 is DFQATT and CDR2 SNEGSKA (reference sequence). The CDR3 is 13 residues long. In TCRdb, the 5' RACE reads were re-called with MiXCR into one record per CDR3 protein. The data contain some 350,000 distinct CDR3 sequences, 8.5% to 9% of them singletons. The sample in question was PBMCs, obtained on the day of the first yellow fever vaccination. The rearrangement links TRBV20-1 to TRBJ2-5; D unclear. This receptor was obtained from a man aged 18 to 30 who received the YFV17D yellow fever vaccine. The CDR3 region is CSAKAQYQETQYF. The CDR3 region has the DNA TGCAGTGCTAAAGCACAGTACCAAGAGACCCAGTACTTC.